The 13 T cell receptor beta chains reported below all come from one sample, sequenced in a study of T cell responses to AZD1222 COVID-19 vaccine. Profiling relied on immunoSEQ multiplex PCR, and the TCRdb table lists in-frame clones only, not all of them. The sample contains roughly 130,000 clones, roughly 90% of which appear only once. The source was peripheral blood, collected on day 0 of AZD1222 vaccination. These receptors came from an adult in good health.

This clone was found once. The chain couples TRBV4-1 to TRBJ1-1, with 7 nucleotides matching TRBD1. Trimming at V came to 4 bases and at J to 1 base, leaving 3 bases not matched to a gene. CDR1 and CDR2 from the germline V gene are MGHRA and YSYEKL. This CDR3 region has 14 residues. This chain's CDR3 is CASSPGQTNTEAFF. In nucleotides, the CDR3 is TGCGCCAGCAGCCCGGGACAGACGAACACTGAAGCTTTCTTT.

Details on this clone: The same CDR3 also results from other DNA sequences found in this sample. The V gene is TRBV18, the J gene TRBJ2-5, with D uncertain. CDR1 and CDR2 from the germline V gene are KGHSH and LQKENI. Trimming cost V 2 bases and J 4 bases, with 5 bases left between them. The CDR3 has 12 amino acids. Here the CDR3 DNA reads TGTGCCAGCTCACCAACGGGAGAGACCCAGTACTTC. Translated, it gives CASSPTGETQYF.

The rearrangement joins TRBV10-3 to TRBJ1-4; 7 nucleotides agree with TRBD1. Germline V gene sequence: CDR1 ENHRY, CDR2 SYGVKD. V was clipped by 4 bases and J by 5 bases; unmatched bases: 4. The CDR3 runs 14 residues. This CDR3 is CAISGTGTNEKLFF. CDR3 sequence (DNA): TGTGCCATCAGTGGGACAGGTACAAATGAAAAACTGTTTTTT.

The chain recombines TRBV2 with TRBJ2-2, with D perhaps being TRBD1 or TRBD2 (5 bases each). V lost 6 bases to trimming and J lost 4 bases, with 12 bases between them. Germline-derived CDR1 and CDR2 are SNHLY and FYNNEI. The CDR3 length is 14 residues. The CDR3 spells CASSGDVFTGELFF. The CDR3, as DNA: TGTGCCAGCAGCGGGGACGTCTTCACCGGGGAGCTGTTTTTT.

The chain joins TRBV27 to TRBJ1-5; TRBD1 aligns across 8 bases. CDR3 length: 13 amino acids. V was clipped by 9 bases and J by 4 bases; unmatched bases: 5. Germline loops: CDR1 MNHEY, CDR2 SMNVEV (reference sequence). The CDR3: CARPDRVNQPQHF. The CDR3 nucleotides read TGTGCCAGGCCGGACAGGGTTAATCAGCCCCAGCATTTT.

The chain uses TRBV28 and TRBJ1-6; D might be TRBD1 (6 bases). V was trimmed by 1 base and J by 9 bases, leaving 13 bases between them. The germline V gene has CDR1 MDHEN and CDR2 SYDVKM. This CDR3 has 15 residues. The CDR3 DNA is TGTGCCAGCAGTTTATCAAGTACAGGGAGTTCACCCCTCCACTTT. Translating gives CASSLSSTGSSPLHF.

This chain uses TRBV18 with TRBJ2-5; 10 bases map to TRBD2. The CDR3 totals 18 residues. J was trimmed by 4 bases and V by 1 base; bases with no gene match: 12. Germline assignment: CDR1 KGHSH and CDR2 LQKENI. The CDR3 nucleotides are TGTGCCAGCTCACCACGTTCGTTAAGCGGGGGGGCTAGAGAGACCCAGTACTTC. Protein sequence: CASSPRSLSGGARETQYF.

This clone came up once. This rearrangement joins TRBV6-5 to TRBJ2-7, with TRBD1 identical over 9 bases. The CDR3 is made up of 15 amino acids. V lost 6 bases and J lost 1; bases outside the gene matches: 7. The germline V gene has CDR1 MNHEY and CDR2 SVGAGI. CDR3 protein: CASRDRGSGSYEQYF. CDR3 DNA: TGTGCCAGCAGGGACAGGGGATCTGGATCCTACGAGCAGTACTTC.

The table lists this clone with a count of one. This sequence joins TRBV10-3 and TRBJ2-7; D possibly corresponds to TRBD1 (7 bases). Germline CDR1 and CDR2: ENHRY and SYGVKD. V lost 6 bases to trimming and J lost 6 bases, with 18 bases between them. The CDR3 is 14 amino acids. In DNA form, the CDR3 reads TGTGCCATCAGCCTTCCGAGACAGGGAGGCGAGCAGTACTTC. Protein sequence: CAISLPRQGGEQYF.

This clone has just a few counts. The sample contains more than one DNA sequence encoding this CDR3. The V call is TRBV18, the J call TRBJ2-7; the D gene is possibly TRBD1 (5 bases). Between the trimmed V and J ends, which lost 1 base and 3 bases, there was a span of 10 bases. CDR3 length equals 14 residues. Germline V lookup: CDR1 KGHSH, CDR2 LQKENI. The CDR3 reads CASSPRTGDYEQYF. CDR3 sequence (DNA): TGTGCCAGCTCACCACGAACAGGAGACTACGAGCAGTACTTC.

This clone was picked up one time. The chain carries TRBV6-6 and TRBJ1-4, with D perhaps TRBD1 (6 bases). In germline, CDR1 is MNHNY, CDR2 SVGAGI (reference sequence). V was pared by 5 bases and J by 7 bases, with 14 bases between. The CDR3 runs to 14 residues. CDR3 sequence: CASSTDRWGEKLFF. As DNA, the CDR3 is TGTGCCAGCAGTACAGACAGGTGGGGTGAAAAACTGTTTTTT.

The chain uses TRBV11-2 and TRBJ2-5; TRBD1 agrees at 9 bases. From germline, CDR1 is SGHAT and CDR2 FQNNGV. This CDR3 comprises 18 residues. The V and J ends lost 7 bases and 4 bases, in that order; junction bases with no gene match: 19. The CDR3 DNA is TGTGCCAGCACACCCAATCAGGGAGGGGACAGGGATCTAGAGACCCAGTACTTC. This encodes CASTPNQGGDRDLETQYF.

This rearrangement joins TRBV7-2 to TRBJ1-5; no firm D call. Trimming stripped 6 bases from V and 4 bases from J, with 16 bases between. From germline, CDR1 is SGHTA and CDR2 FQGNSA. The CDR3 has 15 residues. This CDR3 reads CASRGGSARNQPQHF. The CDR3 bases are TGTGCCAGCAGGGGCGGATCTGCTCGAAATCAGCCCCAGCATTTT. Variable domain in full (rest from reference TRBV7-2 and TRBJ1-5): GAGVSQSPSNKVTEKGKDVELRCDPISGHTALYWYRQSLGQGLEFLIYFQGNSAPDKSGLPSDRFSAERTGGSVSTLTIQRTQQEDSAVYLCASRGGSARNQPQHFGDGTRLSIL.